Listed below are T cell receptor beta chains from one sample, sequenced in a study of cytotoxic CD8 clonotypes in ibrutinib-treated CLL. Method: immunoSEQ multiplex PCR; TCRdb's copy keeps in-frame clones and lacks some. The top ten clones hold around 5.1% of a sample with about 270,000 clones, about 72% of them seen once. The sequences come from PBMCs, collected at disease progression, from a patient treated with ibrutinib. The source is a human donor with chronic lymphocytic leukemia. The conserved cysteine and the conserved F or W are not part of the CDR3 here. The D gene is left open where the match is weak.

v_gene,d_gene,len,j_gene,CDR3aa
TRBV4-1,-,12,TRBJ2-7,ASSADEAIYEQY
TRBV13,TRBD2,16,TRBJ2-1,ASSLEGTSGGTHNEQF
TRBV5-1,TRBD2,12,TRBJ2-3,ASGPTSRGDTQY
TRBV6-5,-,10,TRBJ2-7,ASSYSSTIPY
TRBV12-5,-,14,TRBJ1-1,ASGLVSGLGYTEAF
TRBV5-6,-,10,TRBJ1-2,ASSLDDYGYT
TRBV7-6,TRBD2,14,TRBJ2-7,ASSGNSGLAEYEQY
TRBV2,-,11,TRBJ2-1,ASTRSSYNEQF
TRBV5-1,-,11,TRBJ2-5,ASTPGGRETQY
TRBV9,TRBD2,14,TRBJ2-1,ASRPSGGSSYNEQF
TRBV7-9,-,12,TRBJ1-1,ASNKGDTNTEAF
TRBV7-3,-,12,TRBJ2-2,ASSLSMGTGELF
TRBV5-1,TRBD1,13,TRBJ2-6,ASRKQGEGANVLT
TRBV25-1,-,11,TRBJ1-2,ASSVLTNYGYT
TRBV4-3,-,12,TRBJ1-2,ASSQGGAYYGYT
TRBV29-1,-,11,TRBJ1-1,SVESQLNTEAF
TRBV2,TRBD2,11,TRBJ2-7,ASTLAGGYEQY
TRBV12-5,-,11,TRBJ2-3,ASWGPYTDTQY
TRBV7-2,TRBD2,13,TRBJ2-1,ASSFSGSWYNEQF
TRBV5-1,-,11,TRBJ2-5,ASSLSRVETQY
TRBV6-6,TRBD1,13,TRBJ1-6,ASSSGTGYNSPLH
TRBV7-9,TRBD1,11,TRBJ1-4,ASRGTGGEKLF
TRBV9,TRBD2,16,TRBJ2-3,ASSERVGTSWAPDTQY
TRBV4-1,TRBD1,12,TRBJ2-7,ASSQTGGDYEQY
TRBV10-3,TRBD1,11,TRBJ2-7,ASRRTGPYEQY